These 6 T cell receptor beta chains came from one sample sequenced in a study of blood T cell repertoires in COVID-19. Libraries were prepared by immunoSEQ multiplex PCR; TCRdb keeps only in-frame clonotypes and omits some of them. The table shows about 97,000 clones, with around 85% occurring only once. Sequencing was done on a sample of peripheral blood. The source is an older woman with active or convalescent COVID-19.

V is TRBV7-2 and J is TRBJ2-7, with a possible D match to TRBD1 (5 bases). Per germline, CDR1 SGHTA and CDR2 FQGNSA. V dropped 4 bases and J dropped 2 bases, with 15 bases sitting between them. The CDR3 is made up of 15 amino acids. CDR3 sequence (DNA): TGTGCCAGCAGCTCCTTTCTGGGGCCCACCTACGAGCAGTACTTC. Translation: CASSSFLGPTYEQYF.

V and J are TRBV6-5 and TRBJ1-4; no reliable D call. V lost 10 bases, J lost 0 bases, and 9 bases lay in between. Germline-derived CDR1 and CDR2 are MNHEY and SVGAGI. The CDR3 sequence is 13 residues long. CDR3 sequence: CATKPATNEKLFF. For the CDR3, the DNA is TGTGCCACCAAGCCTGCAACTAATGAAAAACTGTTTTTT.

This clone has just a few counts. The chain carries TRBV28 and TRBJ2-7; TRBD1 agrees at 10 bases. CDR3 size: 14 residues. V lost 6 bases to trimming and J lost 7 bases; unmatched junction nucleotides: 9. Germline-derived CDR1 and CDR2 are MDHEN and SYDVKM. As DNA, the CDR3 is TGTGCCAGCAGGAACAGACAGGGGGCGGTGGAGCAGTACTTC. It encodes CASRNRQGAVEQYF.

V and J are TRBV5-1 and TRBJ1-1; D perhaps matches TRBD1 (6 bases). CDR3 length: 15 amino acids. V was clipped by 2 bases and J by 0 bases, with 11 bases between them. Germline V lookup: CDR1 SGHRS, CDR2 YFSETQ. In DNA form, the CDR3 reads TGCGCCAGCAGCTTCGGTAGGGGGATGAACACTGAAGCTTTCTTT. This sequence encodes CASSFGRGMNTEAFF.

The rearrangement joins TRBV11-2 to TRBJ2-7; 7 positions match TRBD2. The CDR3 runs 14 residues. V was clipped by 7 bases and J by 3 bases; unmatched bases: 9. Germline V gene data show CDR1 as SGHAT and CDR2 as FQNNGV. The CDR3 region has the DNA TGTGCCAGCACCTACCTTACTAGCGACTACGAGCAGTACTTC. It codes for CASTYLTSDYEQYF.

The CDR3 DNA reads as TGTGCAAGTCGCTTAGTGGAGGGGGCTAGAGAGTACTACGAGCAGTACTTC. It encodes CASRLVEGAREYYEQYF. This sequence joins TRBV12-2 and TRBJ2-7; the table assigns TRBD1, which was not confirmed against the DNA. TRBV12-2 corresponds to a pseudogene. The CDR3 consists of 17 residues.